These 4 T cell receptor beta chains were sequenced from one sample in a study of blood T cell repertoires in COVID-19. TCRdb keeps only in-frame clones here, not all; method: immunoSEQ multiplex PCR. In the table there are about 62,000 clones, more than 85% of which are singletons. Sequenced: peripheral blood. These receptors came from a man between 65 and 85 years old with acute or convalescent COVID-19.

A few counts support this clone. The CDR3 sequence is CARHGLAGGVTGELFF. The CDR3 nucleotides read TGTGCCAGACACGGACTAGCGGGAGGTGTGACCGGGGAGCTGTTTTTT. The chain joins TRBV19 to TRBJ2-2, with 14 bases fitting TRBD2. CDR3 length: 16 amino acids. V shed 9 bases and J 5 bases; nucleotides not matched to a gene: 8. Germline values: CDR1 LNHDA, CDR2 SQIVND (reference sequence).

This clone came up a few times. The gene calls are TRBV30 and TRBJ1-2; the match to TRBD1 covers 7 bases. Germline V gene sequence: CDR1 GTSNPN, CDR2 SVGIG (reference sequence). Unmatched junction bases numbered 8, after V lost 0 bases and J lost 4 bases. The CDR3 runs 15 residues. CDR3 sequence: CAWSVGSGGFYGYTF. The CDR3 nucleotides read TGTGCCTGGAGTGTAGGGTCAGGGGGATTCTATGGCTACACCTTC.

The V and J genes are TRBV5-4 and TRBJ2-7; TRBD1 is a possible D gene (6 bases). CDR1 and CDR2 (germline): SGHNT, YYREEE (reference sequence). Trimming left V 0 bases short and J 4 bases short, with 14 bases between. This CDR3 comprises 15 residues. The CDR3 spells CASSLGSGARYEQYF. DNA for the CDR3: TGTGCCAGCAGCTTGGGTTCAGGGGCGCGGTACGAGCAGTACTTC.

This rearrangement joins TRBV27 to TRBJ2-1; 8 nucleotides agree with TRBD2. This CDR3 is 14 amino acids long. Germline assignment: CDR1 MNHEY and CDR2 SMNVEV (reference sequence). Trimming cost V 5 bases and J 4 bases; bases outside gene matches: 4. The CDR3 spells CASSQRGNYNEQFF. In DNA form, the CDR3 reads TGTGCCAGCAGTCAGCGGGGGAATTACAATGAGCAGTTCTTC.